The 5 T cell receptor beta chains reported below all come from one sample, sequenced in a study of T cells in Graves' hyperthyroidism and ophthalmopathy. There were TCR beta CDR3 regions amplified from RNA transcripts. First-round RT-PCR targeting the TCR CDR3 was performed with the HTBI primer set. TCRdb used MiXCR to reprocess the multiplex PCR reads, holding one entry per CDR3 protein. The profile shows 550,000 to 650,000 distinct CDR3 sequences, roughly 13% of them singletons. The sequencing sample was made of blood. Receptors originate from a woman aged 30 to 39 with Graves' hyperthyroidism that later progressed to Graves' ophthalmopathy.

This clonotype was counted ten times or more. The gene calls are TRBV28 and TRBJ1-2; a weak D match, TRBD1 (5 bases). The V end was cut by 5 bases, the J end by 4 bases, with 17 bases between. CDR3 size: 15 residues. Germline V gene lookup returns CDR1 MDHEN and CDR2 SYDVKM. The CDR3 spells CASSPFFQGVYGYTF. Here the CDR3 DNA reads TGTGCCAGCAGTCCTTTTTTTCAGGGAGTCTATGGCTACACCTTC.

This clonotype has more than one count but fewer than ten. This sequence joins TRBV19 and TRBJ1-2; D ambiguous. V was trimmed by 6 bases and J by 5 bases, leaving 13 bases between them. CDR3 size: 13 residues. Germline CDR1 is LNHDA and CDR2 is SQIVND (reference sequence). The CDR3 here is CASSPEALYGYTF. CDR3 DNA: TGTGCCAGTAGCCCCGAGGCACTATATGGCTACACCTTC.

V and J are TRBV7-2 and TRBJ2-1, with 8 bases aligning to TRBD2. CDR1 and CDR2 from the germline V gene are SGHTA and FQGNSA. The CDR3 contains 15 residues. The trim removed 1 base at V and 10 bases at J, leaving 9 bases unmatched. The CDR3 spells CASSLGPGLEEEQFF. CDR3 nucleotide sequence: TGTGCCAGCAGCTTAGGACCGGGACTAGAAGAGGAGCAGTTCTTC. The whole variable domain, remainder taken from reference TRBV7-2 and TRBJ2-1, is GAGVSQSPSNKVTEKGKDVELRCDPISGHTALYWYRQSLGQGLEFLIYFQGNSAPDKSGLPSDRFSAERTGGSVSTLTIQRTQQEDSAVYLCASSLGPGLEEEQFFGPGTRLTVL.

Ten or more counts support this clonotype. V is TRBV12-3 or TRBV12-4 and J is TRBJ1-3; no reliable D call. V was clipped by 7 bases and J by 0 bases, with 10 bases between them. The CDR3 contains 14 residues. The CDR3, as DNA: TGTGCCAGCACTATCCGGAGCTCTGGAAACACCATATATTTT. Residues: CASTIRSSGNTIYF.

This clonotype was seen a handful of times. The J gene is TRBJ2-1, the V gene TRBV3-1; D is uncertain. Germline V gives CDR1 LGHDT, CDR2 YNNKEL (reference sequence). V was pared by 1 base and J by 15 bases, with 16 bases between. The CDR3 extends over 13 amino acids. The CDR3 here is CASSQVKVNSLFF. The CDR3 DNA is TGTGCCAGCAGCCAAGTCAAGGTTAATTCTTTGTTCTTC.